The rows below give T cell receptor beta chains drawn from one sample of a study of blood T cell repertoires in COVID-19. The table came from immunoSEQ multiplex PCR; TCRdb's copy has only in-frame clones and leaves some out. Counted here are roughly 41,000 clones, roughly 84% occurring once; the ten biggest clones make up about 10%. Sequenced input: peripheral blood. Source of these receptors: a man between 60 and 75 years old with active COVID-19. Both conserved end residues are part of each CDR3. A D gene is named only where the DNA matches it firmly. Only some rows state a clone size, as once, few, many or a class for expanded clones.

D gene,V gene,J gene,clone size,CDR3 protein,CDR3 DNA
TRBD1,TRBV5-1,TRBJ2-6,NA,CASSLRTGGNSGANVLTF,TGCGCCAGCAGCCTTCGGACAGGGGGGAACTCTGGGGCCAACGTCCTGACTTTC
NA,TRBV5-4,TRBJ1-2,NA,CASSFPGADGYTF,TGTGCCAGCAGCTTCCCAGGGGCGGATGGCTACACCTTC
TRBD1,TRBV2,TRBJ2-3,NA,CASKLTGGATDTQYF,TGTGCCAGCAAACTTACAGGGGGCGCAACAGATACGCAGTATTTT
TRBD1,TRBV23-1,TRBJ1-5,NA,CASSNAGTDNQPQHF,TGCGCCAGCAGCAATGCCGGGACAGACAATCAGCCCCAGCATTTT
TRBD1,TRBV28,TRBJ1-4,NA,CASSTGGPNEKLFF,TGTGCCAGCAGCACAGGGGGTCCAAATGAAAAACTGTTTTTT
NA,TRBV9,TRBJ2-2,NA,CASSPRPTAGELFF,TGTGCCAGCAGCCCGAGGCCAACCGCCGGGGAGCTGTTTTTT
TRBD2,TRBV4-1,TRBJ2-1,NA,CASSQPLASGPRGEQFF,TGCGCCAGCAGCCAACCGCTCGCTAGCGGTCCAAGGGGTGAGCAGTTCTTC
NA,TRBV29-1,TRBJ2-3,once,CSGGDRRTDTQYF,TGCAGCGGGGGGGACAGACGCACAGATACGCAGTATTTT
TRBD2,TRBV7-2,TRBJ2-7,NA,CASSLTWTSGVGQYF,TGTGCCAGCAGCTTAACTTGGACTAGCGGGGTGGGGCAGTACTTC
NA,TRBV5-6,TRBJ2-1,NA,CASSIDYTTYNEQFF,TGTGCCAGCAGCATAGACTATACCACCTACAATGAGCAGTTCTTC
TRBD1,TRBV5-1,TRBJ1-4,NA,CASSLRNPGQNEKLFF,TGCGCCAGCAGCTTACGGAATCCGGGACAGAATGAAAAACTGTTTTTT
TRBD2,TRBV15,TRBJ2-1,NA,CATKRAGVNEQFF,TGTGCCACCAAACGGGCGGGGGTGAATGAGCAGTTCTTC
TRBD1,TRBV27,TRBJ1-2,NA,CASSRRQGYGYTF,TGTGCCAGCAGCCGTCGACAGGGCTATGGCTACACCTTC
NA,TRBV18,TRBJ1-5,NA,CASSPDSSNQPQHF,TGTGCCAGCTCACCGGACAGTAGCAATCAGCCCCAGCATTTT
TRBD1,TRBV10-3,TRBJ1-1,NA,CAITQGQEMNTEAFF,TGTGCCATCACCCAGGGACAGGAAATGAACACTGAAGCTTTCTTT